Each of the 14 T cell receptor beta chains below was sequenced from the same sample in a study of T cells after yellow fever vaccination. TCRdb reprocessed the 5' RACE reads with MiXCR, giving one entry per CDR3 protein. The table lists under 300,000 distinct CDR3 sequences, roughly 7.2% of them singletons. Sample: CD4+ T cells sorted from PBMCs, taken 15 days after the yellow fever booster vaccination. Every receptor here comes from a man aged 25-45 years who received the YFV17D yellow fever vaccine.

This clonotype was observed a handful of times. V gene TRBV5-4 combines with J gene TRBJ2-7; maybe TRBD1 (6 bases). Deletions cut 4 bases from V and 2 bases from J, with 16 bases between. This CDR3 is 15 amino acids long. Per the germline V gene, CDR1 is SGHNT and CDR2 is YYREEE (reference sequence). Here the CDR3 DNA reads TGTGCCAGCAGCCCCAAACAGGGCAGCACCTACGAGCAGTACTTC. It translates to CASSPKQGSTYEQYF.

In this sample, this clonotype turned up a few times. The chain carries TRBV27 and TRBJ1-2; 7 bases are a match to TRBD1. CDR1 is MNHEY and CDR2 is SMNVEV in the germline V gene (reference sequence). This CDR3 has 13 amino acids. J lost 8 bases, V lost 4 bases, and 7 bases had no gene match. CDR3 nucleotides: TGTGCCAGCAGTTCACGGGGACAGCGGGGCTACACCTTC. This encodes CASSSRGQRGYTF.

The V and J genes are TRBV7-2 and TRBJ2-7; no clear D. Looked up from germline, CDR1 is SGHTA and CDR2 is FQGNSA. This CDR3 contains 12 residues. Between the trimmed V and J ends, which lost 5 bases and 6 bases, there was a span of 11 bases. The CDR3 DNA sequence: TGTGCCAGCAGCGCGGATTTTAGCGAGCAGTACTTC. This gives the protein CASSADFSEQYF.

This clonotype occurred a few times. The V call is TRBV23-1, the J call TRBJ2-7; D tentatively reads TRBD1 or TRBD2 (5 bases each). TRBV23-1 qualifies as an ORF whose function is uncertain. This CDR3 comprises 15 residues. V lost 0 bases, J lost 4 bases, and 13 bases lay in between. CDR3 bases: TGCGCCAGCAGTCAATCTCCGGGACGGGTTTACGAGCAGTACTTC. Protein: CASSQSPGRVYEQYF.

This clonotype was picked up a small number of times. The V and J genes are TRBV12-3 or TRBV12-4 and TRBJ2-2; TRBD1 agrees at 9 bases. V dropped 6 bases and J dropped 1; count of bases not matched to a gene: 3. The CDR3 consists of 15 residues. The CDR3: CASRWDRVNTGELFF. The DNA for the CDR3 is TGTGCCAGCAGATGGGACAGGGTGAACACCGGGGAGCTGTTTTTT.

This clonotype showed up many times. The CDR3 is CASSPQGINSPLHF. DNA of the CDR3: TGTGCCAGCAGCCCTCAGGGTATCAATTCACCCCTCCACTTT. V gene TRBV28 combines with J gene TRBJ1-6, with D perhaps matching TRBD1 (5 bases). Germline CDR1 and CDR2: MDHEN and SYDVKM. This CDR3 is built from 14 residues. The V and J ends lost 6 bases and 7 bases respectively, with 13 bases between them.

This clonotype was counted a few times. This chain uses TRBV7-2 with TRBJ1-3; D uncertain. The CDR3 runs 11 residues. V was pared by 5 bases and J by 10 bases, with 9 bases between. Germline V CDR1 and CDR2: SGHTA, FQGNSA. The CDR3: CASSQPGTIYF. The CDR3 DNA is TGTGCCAGCAGCCAACCGGGGACCATATATTTT. The full variable domain, in which reference TRBV7-2 and TRBJ1-3 provide the parts outside the CDR3, is GAGVSQSPSNKVTEKGKDVELRCDPISGHTALYWYRQSLGQGLEFLIYFQGNSAPDKSGLPSDRFSAERTGGSVSTLTIQRTQQEDSAVYLCASSQPGTIYFGEGSWLTVV.

This clonotype was picked up a small number of times. CDR3: CASSPGLGREGQFF. CDR3 in DNA: TGTGCCAGCAGCCCCGGCCTGGGGCGGGAGGGCCAGTTCTTC. The chain joins TRBV12-3 or TRBV12-4 to TRBJ2-1; TRBD2 matches 9 bases. There are 14 residues in the CDR3. Trimming took 6 bases from V and 13 from J; bases not matched to a gene: 13.

This clonotype was seen ten or more times. V usage is TRBV20-1 and J usage is TRBJ2-1, with a weak D call TRBD2 (6 bases). Germline-derived CDR1 and CDR2 are DFQATT and SNEGSKA (reference sequence). This CDR3 contains 16 residues. Between the trimmed V and J ends, which lost 3 bases and 3 bases, there was a span of 18 bases. The DNA for the CDR3 is TGCAGTGCTAGCAAAGACCGGGGGACTTACTACAATGAGCAGTTCTTC. Translation gives CSASKDRGTYYNEQFF.

This clonotype was counted a few times. The chain carries TRBV27 and TRBJ2-2, with TRBD2 matching over 7 bases. V lost 2 bases and J lost 3; bases outside the gene matches: 9. Per germline, CDR1 MNHEY and CDR2 SMNVEV (reference sequence). The CDR3 spans 17 residues. The CDR3 loop reads CASSLRRTSFYTGELFF. The CDR3 coding sequence is TGTGCCAGCAGTTTAAGGAGGACTAGTTTTTACACCGGGGAGCTGTTTTTT.

The genes are TRBV9 and TRBJ2-5; D unclear. The V gene's germline CDR1 is SGDLS and CDR2 YYNGEE. The CDR3 totals 13 residues. The V and J ends lost 0 bases and 3 bases respectively, with 6 bases between them. CDR3 sequence: CASSVGQEETQYF. The CDR3 bases are TGTGCCAGCAGCGTAGGTCAGGAAGAGACCCAGTACTTC.

The J gene is TRBJ1-5, the V gene TRBV15, with TRBD1 identical over 9 bases. The CDR3 is made up of 14 amino acids. In germline, CDR1 is LNHNV, CDR2 YYDKDF (reference sequence). The V gene end was trimmed by 5 bases and the J gene end by 4 bases; junction bases not matched to a gene: 3. The CDR3 DNA reads TGTGCCACCAGCTGGGGACAGGGTAATCAGCCCCAGCATTTT. It codes for CATSWGQGNQPQHF. The whole variable domain, remainder taken from reference TRBV15 and TRBJ1-5, is DAMVIQNPRYQVTQFGKPVTLSCSQTLNHNVMYWYQQKSSQAPKLLFHYYDKDFNNEADTPDNFQSRRPNTSFCFLDIRSPGLGDTAMYLCATSWGQGNQPQHFGDGTRLSIL.

This sequence joins TRBV13 and TRBJ2-5; the D gene is possibly TRBD2 (6 bases). From germline, CDR1 is PRHDT and CDR2 FYEKMQ (reference sequence). The ends were cut back, 5 bases at V and 6 bases at J, with 25 bases in the middle. There are 17 residues in the CDR3. CDR3 amino acids: CASSPLGLARVSQTQYF. The CDR3 nucleotides read TGTGCCAGCAGCCCACTCGGGCTAGCGAGAGTTTCCCAGACCCAGTACTTC. The variable domain in full, with the rest retrieved from reference TRBV13 and TRBJ2-5, is AAGVIQSPRHLIKEKRETATLKCYPIPRHDTVYWYQQGPGQDPQFLISFYEKMQSDKGSIPDRFSAQQFSDYHSELNMSSLELGDSALYFCASSPLGLARVSQTQYFGPGTRLLVL.

Only a few counts were recorded for this clonotype. The V call is TRBV11-2, the J call TRBJ1-1, with 9 nucleotides matching TRBD1. After removal of 9 bases from V and 0 bases from J, the junction contained 8 bases not matched to a gene. The CDR3 consists of 15 residues. Germline-derived CDR1 and CDR2 are SGHAT and FQNNGV. The CDR3 DNA sequence: TGTGCCAGTTCCCGGACAGGGGACATGAACACTGAAGCTTTCTTT. As protein: CASSRTGDMNTEAFF.